These T cell receptor beta chains were read from a single sample in a study of CD8 T cells in Susac syndrome. A single record per CDR3 protein comes from TCRdb applying MiXCR to the immunoSEQ multiplex PCR reads. Of more than 130,000 distinct CDR3 sequences in the sample, 94% were seen once. The specimen was CD8+ T cells from PBMCs. These receptor sequences come from a human donor in good health. Both conserved end residues are part of each CDR3.

j_gene,v_gene,CDR3aa
TRBJ2-3,TRBV12-5,CASGPLFADTQYF
TRBJ2-7,TRBV7-2,CASSADSTYEQYF
TRBJ1-1,TRBV29-1,CSAGTGAATEAFF
TRBJ2-7,TRBV20-1,CSAMGLAGSTYEQYF
TRBJ1-2,TRBV29-1,CSVGSGTGSRYGYTF
TRBJ2-5,TRBV7-9,CASSFMTPGETQYF
TRBJ1-1,TRBV12-3/TRBV12-4,CASKIAGGYTEAFF
TRBJ2-1,TRBV11-2,CASSGLAGGSNEQFF
TRBJ2-1,TRBV19,CASSPTSGLRSYNEQFF
TRBJ1-1,TRBV12-3/TRBV12-4,CASSPMNTEAFF
TRBJ1-2,TRBV6-6,CATGNYGYTF